This passage covers 28 T cell receptor beta chains from one sample sequenced in a study of CD8 T cells in ankylosing spondylitis. One entry per CDR3 protein, called by TCRdb with MiXCR from the 5' RACE reads. The table records roughly 180,000 distinct CDR3 sequences, over 10% of them present only once. Specimen: blood, either unsorted or a sorted T cell fraction (not recorded which). These receptors originate from a male donor with ankylosing spondylitis or in good health (not recorded which).

Only a few counts were recorded for this clonotype. V gene TRBV14 combines with J gene TRBJ2-7, with D hard to call. The CDR3 sequence is 14 residues long. Germline CDR1 reads SGHDN; CDR2 reads FVKESK. V lost 0 bases and J 0 bases, leaving 6 bases between the germline ends. For the CDR3, the DNA is TGTGCCAGCAGCCAAGATAGGATCTCCTACGAGCAGTACTTC. This encodes CASSQDRISYEQYF.

This clonotype occurred a few times. CDR3 sequence: CASSLVGSGGSSYNEQFF. As DNA, the CDR3 is TGCGCCAGCAGCTTGGTTGGTAGCGGGGGGAGCTCCTACAATGAGCAGTTCTTC. The chain uses TRBV5-1 and TRBJ2-1, with 10 positions matching TRBD2. V dropped 0 bases and J dropped 0; count of bases not matched to a gene: 6. The CDR3 consists of 18 residues. In germline, CDR1 is SGHRS, CDR2 YFSETQ.

This clonotype was detected only a few times. The chain uses TRBV12-3 or TRBV12-4 and TRBJ2-1; 7 positions agree with TRBD1. The CDR3 runs to 14 residues. V was pared by 8 bases and J by 7 bases, with 11 bases of the junction left unmatched. CDR3 in DNA: TGTGCCAGCTCTCCGACAGGGAACGCTAATGAGCAGTTCTTC. Its translation is CASSPTGNANEQFF.

The chain combines TRBV23-1 with TRBJ2-7, with TRBD2 matching 7 bases. Being an ORF, TRBV23-1 has a function that is uncertain. CDR3 length equals 18 residues. Trimming took 0 bases from V and 4 from J; bases not matched to a gene: 15. The DNA for the CDR3 is TGCGCCAGCAGTCAATCTACCGGACTAGGTGGCAAGCAGTACGAGCAGTACTTC. Protein sequence: CASSQSTGLGGKQYEQYF.

The V gene is TRBV7-7, the J gene TRBJ2-3; a possible D gene is TRBD2 (6 bases). The V end lost 5 bases, the J end lost 6 bases, and 12 bases lay between the germline ends. The germline V gene encodes CDR1 SSHAT and CDR2 FNYEAQ (reference sequence). There are 13 residues in the CDR3. CDR3 sequence (DNA): TGTGCCAGCAGCCTAACTAGCTTCGATACGCAGTATTTT. Its translation: CASSLTSFDTQYF.

This clonotype was seen more than once but under ten times. The chain has TRBV4-1 and TRBJ2-1, with D tentatively TRBD2 (5 bases). This CDR3 has 16 amino acids. V lost 4 bases and J lost 0, with 13 bases in between. Germline values: CDR1 MGHRA, CDR2 YSYEKL. Here the CDR3 DNA reads TGCGCCAGCAGCCCCCATAGCGAAAGCTCCTACAATGAGCAGTTCTTC. It is translated as CASSPHSESSYNEQFF.

The chain carries TRBV30 and TRBJ2-7; TRBD1 matches 7 bases. Germline values: CDR1 GTSNPN, CDR2 SVGIG (reference sequence). With 4 bases clipped from V and 2 bases from J, the junction kept 8 bases outside the gene matches. This CDR3 has 14 amino acids. CDR3 coding DNA: TGTGCCTGGAACATCGGGACAGCTGCCTACGAGCAGTACTTC. Translating it yields CAWNIGTAAYEQYF.

This chain uses TRBV11-3 with TRBJ2-2; tentative D call: TRBD1 (6 bases). CDR1 is SGHNT and CDR2 is YENEEA in the germline V gene. CDR3 length equals 15 residues. The V end was cut by 4 bases, the J end by 0 bases, with 9 bases between. DNA for the CDR3: TGTGCCAGCAGCTGGACAGCCGCGAACACCGGGGAGCTGTTTTTT. This gives the protein CASSWTAANTGELFF.

The sample holds many counts of this clonotype. The chain has TRBV11-2 and TRBJ1-1; 7 bases match TRBD1. CDR3 length: 15 residues. Germline V gene sequence: CDR1 SGHAT, CDR2 FQNNGV. Trimming at V came to 1 base and at J to 7 bases, leaving 9 bases not matched to a gene. CDR3: CASSLGRSGQFEAFF. The CDR3 region has the DNA TGTGCCAGCAGCTTAGGACGTTCGGGACAGTTTGAAGCTTTCTTT.

This clonotype occurred many times. The gene calls are TRBV29-1 and TRBJ2-1; 9 bases align to TRBD1. The V gene end was trimmed by 7 bases and the J gene end by 7 bases; junction bases not matched to a gene: 11. The CDR3 spans 14 residues. Germline V gives CDR1 SQVTM, CDR2 ANQGSEA. The CDR3 region is CSADGQGRGNEQFF. The CDR3 nucleotides are TGCAGCGCGGATGGACAGGGGAGAGGTAATGAGCAGTTCTTC.

In its sample, this clonotype was seen many times. The gene calls are TRBV12-3 or TRBV12-4 and TRBJ2-2, with D hard to call. The CDR3 loop spans 15 amino acids. Trimming left V 4 bases short and J 5 bases short, with 14 bases between. The CDR3 bases are TGTGCCAGCAGTTCCGTTGTGGAGTGGACCGGGGAGCTGTTTTTT. It codes for CASSSVVEWTGELFF.

This clonotype was observed a handful of times. The genes are TRBV3-1 and TRBJ2-2; D gene uncertain. V lost 1 base and J lost 7, with 7 bases in between. CDR1 and CDR2 (germline): LGHDT, YNNKEL (reference sequence). This CDR3 has 13 amino acids. The CDR3 coding sequence is TGTGCCAGCAGCCAAGTGAATGGCGGGGAGCTGTTTTTT. Translation gives CASSQVNGGELFF.

This clonotype was picked up a small number of times. V gene TRBV7-8 combines with J gene TRBJ2-7, with D hard to call. CDR1 is SGHVS and CDR2 is FQNEAQ in the germline V gene. V was clipped by 3 bases and J by 4 bases, with 7 bases between them. This CDR3 has 12 residues. CDR3 protein: CASSFLGYEQYF. The CDR3 region has the DNA TGTGCCAGCAGCTTCCTTGGGTACGAGCAGTACTTC.

This clonotype was counted a few times. This chain connects TRBV30 to TRBJ2-3; D could derive from TRBD1 or TRBD2 (6 bases each). This CDR3 spans 14 amino acids. Germline assignment: CDR1 GTSNPN and CDR2 SVGIG (reference sequence). CDR3 nucleotides: TGTGCTCTTGGAGGGACATCAAGCACAGATACGCAGTATTTT. It specifies CALGGTSSTDTQYF.

The genes are TRBV20-1 and TRBJ2-7; the D gene is possibly TRBD1 (5 bases). Germline values: CDR1 DFQATT, CDR2 SNEGSKA (reference sequence). The CDR3 length is 14 residues. The germline V and J ends were trimmed by 1 base and 2 bases, with 12 bases remaining between them. CDR3 nucleotides: TGCAGTGCTAGAGTCGACAGAAATACCTACGAGCAGTACTTC. It specifies CSARVDRNTYEQYF.

This clonotype was seen many times. V usage is TRBV6-1 and J usage is TRBJ1-2; 9 positions match TRBD1. Losses at the gene ends were 5 bases for V and 2 bases for J; bases not matched to a gene: 6. Germline values: CDR1 MNHNS, CDR2 SASEGT. The CDR3 extends over 15 amino acids. In nucleotides, the CDR3 is TGTGCCAGCAGTCAGGGACAGGGAGCGAACTATGGCTACACCTTC. As protein: CASSQGQGANYGYTF.

This clonotype was counted a few times. The DNA for the CDR3 is TGTGCCAGCACCTCGACAGGGGTGGATACGCAGTATTTT. This sequence encodes CASTSTGVDTQYF. The chain combines TRBV12-3 or TRBV12-4 with TRBJ2-3; 8 bases are a match to TRBD1. This CDR3 contains 13 residues. J gave up 6 bases and V 7 bases, and 6 bases lay outside the gene matches.

J is TRBJ2-1 and V is TRBV20-1; 10 bases match TRBD2. The CDR3 sequence is 16 residues long. Germline CDR1 is DFQATT and CDR2 is SNEGSKA (reference sequence). The V and J ends lost 4 bases and 9 bases, in that order; junction bases with no gene match: 15. The CDR3 DNA reads as TGCAGTGCTAAGTCTAGCGGGGGCCTACTTGGGGGTGAGCAGTTCTTC. Residues: CSAKSSGGLLGGEQFF.

This clonotype was seen a few times. CDR3 sequence reads: CASSTRGVWSRSTDTQYF. CDR3 coding DNA: TGTGCCAGCAGCACTCGGGGAGTCTGGAGTCGAAGCACAGATACGCAGTATTTT. The chain uses TRBV21-1 and TRBJ2-3; the listed D gene, TRBD2, was not tested against the DNA. TRBV21-1 is flagged as a pseudogene. The CDR3 has 18 residues.

The table lists this clonotype with a few counts. The rearrangement joins TRBV6-1 to TRBJ2-7, with no clear D. This CDR3 has 16 residues. Germline CDR1 reads MNHNS; CDR2 reads SASEGT. Trimming removed 2 bases from V and 0 bases from J, with 14 bases in between. The DNA for the CDR3 is TGTGCCAGCAGTGAATGGGCCTCCGGTTCCTCCTACGAGCAGTACTTC. This encodes CASSEWASGSSYEQYF.

This chain connects TRBV20-1 to TRBJ2-2; a weak D match, TRBD1 (5 bases). Germline values: CDR1 DFQATT, CDR2 SNEGSKA (reference sequence). The CDR3 spans 15 residues. V shed 0 bases and J shed 1 base, with 9 bases lying between them. The CDR3 is CSARDRQGNTGELFF. The CDR3 bases are TGCAGTGCTAGAGATAGGCAGGGGAACACCGGGGAGCTGTTTTTT.

The rearrangement joins TRBV20-1 to TRBJ2-3; 8 bases are a match to TRBD2. CDR1 DFQATT and CDR2 SNEGSKA come from the germline V gene (reference sequence). This CDR3 is built from 16 residues. V dropped 2 bases and J dropped 1; count of bases not matched to a gene: 8. The CDR3 DNA is TGCAGTGCTAGACCCATCGGGACTAGGGGCACAGATACGCAGTATTTT. Encoded protein: CSARPIGTRGTDTQYF.

Only a few counts were recorded for this clonotype. CDR3 sequence: CSASDPGQASYEQYF. The CDR3 region has the DNA TGCAGTGCTAGCGATCCGGGACAGGCGTCCTACGAGCAGTACTTC. V and J are TRBV20-1 and TRBJ2-7; 8 bases line up with TRBD1. Germline CDR1 and CDR2: DFQATT and SNEGSKA (reference sequence). The CDR3 has 15 residues. V lost 3 bases to trimming and J lost 1 base; unmatched junction nucleotides: 8.

This clonotype was recorded a few times. This chain connects TRBV11-2 to TRBJ2-7; D uncertain. This CDR3 is 14 amino acids long. V was trimmed by 1 base and J by 7 bases, leaving 14 bases between them. Germline-derived CDR1 and CDR2 are SGHAT and FQNNGV. CDR3: CASSLGATPWEQYF. The DNA of the CDR3 is TGTGCCAGCAGCTTAGGTGCGACCCCGTGGGAGCAGTACTTC. Complete variable domain (other parts from reference TRBV11-2 and TRBJ2-7): EAGVAQSPRYKIIEKRQSVAFWCNPISGHATLYWYQQILGQGPKLLIQFQNNGVVDDSQLPKDRFSAERLKGVDSTLKIQPAKLEDSAVYLCASSLGATPWEQYFGPGTRLTVT.

CDR3 sequence reads: CASSYSNDYNEQFF. The CDR3 nucleotides read TGTGCCAGCAGTTACTCGAACGATTACAATGAGCAGTTCTTC. J is TRBJ2-1 and V is TRBV6-5; D gene ambiguous. In germline, CDR1 is MNHEY, CDR2 SVGAGI. With 0 bases removed from V and 4 bases from J, the gap between germline ends came to 7 bases. The length of the CDR3 is 14 residues.

This clonotype was observed a few times. The gene calls are TRBV7-9 and TRBJ2-5, with TRBD1 as a possible D gene (7 bases). This CDR3 spans 14 amino acids. Looked up from germline, CDR1 is SEHNR and CDR2 is FQNEAQ (reference sequence). Trimming cost V 3 bases and J 5 bases, with 13 bases left between them. The CDR3 DNA reads TGTGCCAGCAGCTTCGCAGGGGGGTCTGAGACCCAGTACTTC. As protein: CASSFAGGSETQYF.

This clonotype was recorded a few times. This chain connects TRBV5-1 to TRBJ2-7; maybe TRBD1 (8 bases). Germline CDR1 and CDR2: SGHRS and YFSETQ. The V end was cut by 4 bases, the J end by 5 bases, with 19 bases between. This CDR3 contains 15 residues. CDR3 loop: CASSGTTGGRDEQYF. The DNA for the CDR3 is TGCGCCAGCAGCGGAACAACAGGGGGGAGGGACGAGCAGTACTTC.

The rearrangement uses TRBV7-7 and TRBJ2-7; maybe TRBD1 (5 bases). Per the germline V gene, CDR1 is SSHAT and CDR2 is FNYEAQ (reference sequence). V gave up 5 bases and J gave up 3 bases, with 14 bases separating them. The CDR3 sequence is 14 residues long. CDR3 nucleotide sequence: TGTGCCAGCAGCCAAGGGGTCCCCTTCTACGAGCAGTACTTC. This encodes CASSQGVPFYEQYF.